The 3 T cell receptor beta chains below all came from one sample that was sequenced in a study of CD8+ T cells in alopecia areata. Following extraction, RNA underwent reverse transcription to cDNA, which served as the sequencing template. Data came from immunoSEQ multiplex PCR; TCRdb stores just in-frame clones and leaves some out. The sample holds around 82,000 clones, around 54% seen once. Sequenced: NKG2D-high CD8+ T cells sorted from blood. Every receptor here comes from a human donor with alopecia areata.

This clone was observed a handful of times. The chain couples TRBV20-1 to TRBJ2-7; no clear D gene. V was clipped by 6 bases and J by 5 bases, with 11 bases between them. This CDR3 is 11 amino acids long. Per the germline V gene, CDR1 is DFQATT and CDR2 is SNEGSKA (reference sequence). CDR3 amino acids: CSAPLGDEQYF. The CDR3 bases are TGCAGTGCCCCCCTAGGCGACGAGCAGTACTTC.

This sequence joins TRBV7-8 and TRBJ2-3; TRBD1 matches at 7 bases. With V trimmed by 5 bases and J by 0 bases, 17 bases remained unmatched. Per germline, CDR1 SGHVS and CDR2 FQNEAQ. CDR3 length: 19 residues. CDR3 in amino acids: CASSPSDGVEGASTDTQYF. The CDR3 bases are TGTGCCAGCAGCCCGAGTGACGGTGTTGAGGGGGCTAGCACAGATACGCAGTATTTT.

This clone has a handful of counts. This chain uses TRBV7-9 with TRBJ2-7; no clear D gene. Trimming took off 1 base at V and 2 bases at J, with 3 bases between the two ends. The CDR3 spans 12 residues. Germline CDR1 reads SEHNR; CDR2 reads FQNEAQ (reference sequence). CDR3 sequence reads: CASSLVAYEQYF. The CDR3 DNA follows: TGTGCCAGCAGCTTAGTCGCCTACGAGCAGTACTTC.